This section outlines one T cell receptor (beta chain) sequence together with its context. Its specificity is unknown. This entry comes from a study of regulatory T cells in long-lasting Graves disease. Time point specified: newly diagnosed GD, antithyroid drugs for less than 3 months. From RNA extracted from PBMCs, the TCR library was made. Building of the TCR beta libraries involved iRepertoire HTBI primers and Arm-PCR of CDR3 regions. TCRdb recomputed calls from the multiplex PCR reads with MiXCR, one row per CDR3 protein. The repertoire holds 400,000 to 650,000 distinct CDR3 sequences, about 16% seen once, with roughly 25% in the top ten. General study findings and limits: A reduction in accuracy may have resulted from the small sample size.

This CDR3 comprises 14 residues. Germline CDR1 and CDR2: MNHEY and SMNVEV (reference sequence). With 6 bases removed from V and 7 bases from J, the gap between germline ends came to 16 bases. These same data were also listed under a study on T cells in Graves' hyperthyroidism and ophthalmopathy. That study reports: Patients were excluded because of uncontrolled infection, other autoimmune disease, pregnancy or lactation.

The sequencing used peripheral blood mononuclear cells (PBMCs), collected at new diagnosis, from a patient treated with antithyroid drugs. This TCR was sampled from a woman aged 40 to 65 with Graves disease. The chain is built from TRBV27 and TRBJ2-1, with no clear D. The CDR3 protein is CASRPAPLRNEQFF. The CDR3 nucleotides read TGTGCCAGCAGACCAGCGCCCCTAAGAAATGAGCAGTTCTTC.